This entry is about one T cell receptor (beta chain). This entry comes from a study of blood T cell repertoires in COVID-19. As for the study in general: Collection of acute and convalescent COVID-19 samples took place in the United States, Italy and Spain. Nucleic acid was either cDNA or gDNA, and it came from T cells, B-cell-depleted T cells, or PBMCs.

Germline CDR1 reads SEHNR; CDR2 reads FQNEAQ (reference sequence). The CDR3 covers 16 residues. The J segment lost 2 bases and the V segment lost 8 bases, leaving 13 bases of the junction unmatched. Repertoires were generated with immunoSEQ multiplex PCR, while TCRdb's copy carries only in-frame clones and drops some. The sample has roughly 100,000 clones, approximately 92% seen once. Specimen: peripheral blood. The chain employs TRBV7-9 and TRBJ1-1, with 8 bases fitting TRBD1. This TCR came from a man younger than 30 with acute or convalescent COVID-19. CDR3 DNA sequence: TGTGCCAGCCGTCAGTGGGGGACAGGCGGAAACACTGAAGCTTTCTTT. Protein product: CASRQWGTGGNTEAFF.